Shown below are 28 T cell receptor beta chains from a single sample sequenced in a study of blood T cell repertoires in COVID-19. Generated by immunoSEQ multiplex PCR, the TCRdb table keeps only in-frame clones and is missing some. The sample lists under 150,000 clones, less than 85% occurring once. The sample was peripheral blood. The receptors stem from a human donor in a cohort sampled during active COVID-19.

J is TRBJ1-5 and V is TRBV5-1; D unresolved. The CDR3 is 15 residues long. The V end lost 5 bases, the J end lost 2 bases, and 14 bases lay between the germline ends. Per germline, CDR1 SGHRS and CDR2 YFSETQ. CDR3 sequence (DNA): TGCGCCAGCAGTCCTACGGGGTTGGGCAATCAGCCCCAGCATTTT. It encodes CASSPTGLGNQPQHF.

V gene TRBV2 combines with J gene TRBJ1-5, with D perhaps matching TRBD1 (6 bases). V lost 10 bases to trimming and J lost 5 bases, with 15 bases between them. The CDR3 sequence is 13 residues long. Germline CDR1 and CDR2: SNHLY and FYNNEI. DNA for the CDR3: TGTGCCACCTTAGGGGGATTCTATCAGCCCCAGCATTTT. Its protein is CATLGGFYQPQHF.

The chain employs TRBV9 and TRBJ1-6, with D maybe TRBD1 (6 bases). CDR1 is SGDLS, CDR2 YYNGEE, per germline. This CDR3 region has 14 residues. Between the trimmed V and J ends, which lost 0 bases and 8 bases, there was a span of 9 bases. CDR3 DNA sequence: TGTGCCAGCAGCGTAGCGGCAGGGGATTCACCCCTCCACTTT. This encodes CASSVAAGDSPLHF.

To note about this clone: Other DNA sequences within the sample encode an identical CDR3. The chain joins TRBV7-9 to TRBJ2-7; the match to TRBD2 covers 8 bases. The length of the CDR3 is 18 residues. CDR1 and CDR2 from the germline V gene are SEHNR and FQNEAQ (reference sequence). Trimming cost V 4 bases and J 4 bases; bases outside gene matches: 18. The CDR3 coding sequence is TGTGCCAGCAGCTCCAGCGGGGGACCTCAAAAAGACTCTTACGAGCAGTACTTC. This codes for CASSSSGGPQKDSYEQYF. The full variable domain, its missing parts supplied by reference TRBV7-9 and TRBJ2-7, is DTGVSQNPRHKITKRGQNVTFRCDPISEHNRLYWYRQTLGQGPEFLTYFQNEAQLEKSRLLSDRFSAERPKGSFSTLEIQRTEQGDSAMYLCASSSSGGPQKDSYEQYFGPGTRLTVT.

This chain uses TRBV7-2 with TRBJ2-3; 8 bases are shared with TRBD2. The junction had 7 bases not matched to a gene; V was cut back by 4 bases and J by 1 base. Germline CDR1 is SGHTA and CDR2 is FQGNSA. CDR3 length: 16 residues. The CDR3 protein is CASSSPFGGGTDTQYF. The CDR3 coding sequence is TGTGCCAGCAGCTCGCCTTTCGGGGGGGGCACAGATACGCAGTATTTT.

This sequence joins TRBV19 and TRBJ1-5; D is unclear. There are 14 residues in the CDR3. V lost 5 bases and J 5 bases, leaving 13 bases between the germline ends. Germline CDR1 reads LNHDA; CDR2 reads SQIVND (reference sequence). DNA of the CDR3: TGTGCCAGTAGTCTTAGCGGAACGGATCAGCCCCAGCATTTT. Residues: CASSLSGTDQPQHF.

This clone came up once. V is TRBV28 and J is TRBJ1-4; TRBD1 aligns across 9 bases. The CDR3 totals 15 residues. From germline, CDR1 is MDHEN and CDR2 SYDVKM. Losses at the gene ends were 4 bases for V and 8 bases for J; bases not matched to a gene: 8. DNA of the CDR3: TGTGCCAGCAGTTCCCCGACAGGGGGACAAGAAAAACTGTTTTTT. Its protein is CASSSPTGGQEKLFF.

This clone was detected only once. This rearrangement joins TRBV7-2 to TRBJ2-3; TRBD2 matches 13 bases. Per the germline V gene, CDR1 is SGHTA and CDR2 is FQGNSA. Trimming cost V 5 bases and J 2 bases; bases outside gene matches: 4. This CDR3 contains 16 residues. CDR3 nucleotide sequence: TGTGCCAGCAGCGCGACTAGCGGGGGGAACACAGATACGCAGTATTTT. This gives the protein CASSATSGGNTDTQYF.

The CDR3 sequence: CASSYLMAGTGELFF. CDR3 bases: TGTGCCAGCAGTTACCTGATGGCGGGGACCGGGGAGCTGTTTTTT. The V gene is TRBV6-2 or TRBV6-3, the J gene TRBJ2-2; the D gene is possibly TRBD2 (6 bases). The CDR3 spans 15 residues. The ends were cut back, 2 bases at V and 5 bases at J, with 12 bases in the middle. Germline loops: CDR1 MNHEY, CDR2 SVGEGT.

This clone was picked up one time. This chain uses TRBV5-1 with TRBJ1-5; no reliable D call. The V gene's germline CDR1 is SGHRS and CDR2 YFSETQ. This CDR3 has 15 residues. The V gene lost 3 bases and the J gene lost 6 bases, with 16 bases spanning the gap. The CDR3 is CASSSGPEAGQPQHF. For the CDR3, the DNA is TGCGCCAGCAGCTCAGGCCCGGAGGCTGGTCAGCCCCAGCATTTT.

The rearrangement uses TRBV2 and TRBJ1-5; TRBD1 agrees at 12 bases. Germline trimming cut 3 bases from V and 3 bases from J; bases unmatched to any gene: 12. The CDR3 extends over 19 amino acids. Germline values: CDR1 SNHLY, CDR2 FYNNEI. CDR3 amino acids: CASSDTGTGGLSINQPQHF. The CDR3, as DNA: TGTGCCAGCAGTGACACCGGGACAGGGGGCCTCTCTATCAATCAGCCCCAGCATTTT.

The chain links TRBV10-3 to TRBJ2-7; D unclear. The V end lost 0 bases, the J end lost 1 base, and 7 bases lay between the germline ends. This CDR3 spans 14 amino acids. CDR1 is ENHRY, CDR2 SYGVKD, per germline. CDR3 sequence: CAISESQVSYEQYF. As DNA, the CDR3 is TGTGCCATCAGTGAGTCGCAGGTATCCTACGAGCAGTACTTC.

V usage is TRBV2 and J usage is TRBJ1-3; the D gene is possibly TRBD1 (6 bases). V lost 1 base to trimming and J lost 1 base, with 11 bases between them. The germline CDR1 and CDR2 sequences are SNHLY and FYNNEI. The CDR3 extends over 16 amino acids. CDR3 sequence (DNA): TGTGCCAGCAGTGAAGACAGGGTAGTTTCTGGAAACACCATATATTTT. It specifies CASSEDRVVSGNTIYF.

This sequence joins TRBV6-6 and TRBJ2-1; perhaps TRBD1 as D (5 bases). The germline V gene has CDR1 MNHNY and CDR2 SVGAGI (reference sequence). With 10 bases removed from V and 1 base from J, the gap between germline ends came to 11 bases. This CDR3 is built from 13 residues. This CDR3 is CATTQGSYNEQFF. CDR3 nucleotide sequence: TGTGCCACTACCCAGGGATCCTACAATGAGCAGTTCTTC.

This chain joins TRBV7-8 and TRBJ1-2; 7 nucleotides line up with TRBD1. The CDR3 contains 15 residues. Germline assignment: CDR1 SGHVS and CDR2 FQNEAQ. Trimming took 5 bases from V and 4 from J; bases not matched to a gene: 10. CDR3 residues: CASSIRQGPGYGYTF. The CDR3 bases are TGTGCCAGCAGCATCCGACAGGGCCCGGGCTATGGCTACACCTTC.

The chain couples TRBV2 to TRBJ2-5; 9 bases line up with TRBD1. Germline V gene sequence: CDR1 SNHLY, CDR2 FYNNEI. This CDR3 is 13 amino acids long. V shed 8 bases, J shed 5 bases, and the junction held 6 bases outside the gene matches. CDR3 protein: CASFSGTGETQYF. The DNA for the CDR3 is TGTGCCAGCTTCTCCGGGACAGGGGAGACCCAGTACTTC. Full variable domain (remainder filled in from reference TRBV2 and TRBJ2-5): EPEVTQTPSHQVTQMGQEVILRCVPISNHLYFYWYRQILGQKVEFLVSFYNNEISEKSEIFDDQFSVERPDGSNFTLKIRSTKLEDSAMYFCASFSGTGETQYFGPGTRLLVL.

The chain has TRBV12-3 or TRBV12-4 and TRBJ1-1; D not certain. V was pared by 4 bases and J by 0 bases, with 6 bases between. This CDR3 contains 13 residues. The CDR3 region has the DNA TGTGCCAGCAGTTCTACAGTGAACACTGAAGCTTTCTTT. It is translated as CASSSTVNTEAFF.

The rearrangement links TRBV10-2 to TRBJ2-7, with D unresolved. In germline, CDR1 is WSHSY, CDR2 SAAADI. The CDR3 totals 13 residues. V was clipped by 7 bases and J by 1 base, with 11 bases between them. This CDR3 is CASTVRRSYEQYF. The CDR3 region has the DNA TGCGCCAGCACGGTCCGCCGGTCCTACGAGCAGTACTTC.

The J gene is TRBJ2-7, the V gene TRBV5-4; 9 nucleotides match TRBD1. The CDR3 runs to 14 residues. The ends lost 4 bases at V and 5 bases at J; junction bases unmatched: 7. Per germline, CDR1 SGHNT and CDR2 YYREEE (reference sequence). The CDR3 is CASSVGQGVHEQYF. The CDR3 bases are TGTGCCAGCAGCGTGGGACAGGGTGTCCACGAGCAGTACTTC.

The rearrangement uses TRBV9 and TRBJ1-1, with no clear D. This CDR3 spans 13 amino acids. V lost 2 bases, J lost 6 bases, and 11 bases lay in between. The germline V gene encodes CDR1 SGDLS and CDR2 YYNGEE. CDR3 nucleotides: TGTGCCAGCAGCGTTACGGGAAACTCTGAAGCTTTCTTT. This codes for CASSVTGNSEAFF.

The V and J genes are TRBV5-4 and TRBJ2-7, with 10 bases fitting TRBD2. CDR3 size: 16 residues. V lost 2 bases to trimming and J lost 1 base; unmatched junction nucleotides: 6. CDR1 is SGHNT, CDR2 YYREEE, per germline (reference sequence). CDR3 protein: CASSLGSGGESYEQYF. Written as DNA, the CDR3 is TGTGCCAGCAGCTTAGGAAGCGGGGGGGAATCCTACGAGCAGTACTTC.

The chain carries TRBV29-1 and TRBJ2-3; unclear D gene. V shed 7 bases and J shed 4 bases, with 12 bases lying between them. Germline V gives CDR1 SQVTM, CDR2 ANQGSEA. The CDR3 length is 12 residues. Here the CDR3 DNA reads TGCAGCGCATCCCCTTCCCCAGATACGCAGTATTTT. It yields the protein CSASPSPDTQYF.

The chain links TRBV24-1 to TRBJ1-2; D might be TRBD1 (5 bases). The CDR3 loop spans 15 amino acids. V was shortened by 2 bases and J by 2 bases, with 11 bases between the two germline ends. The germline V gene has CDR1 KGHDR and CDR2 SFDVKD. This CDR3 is CATSDSGPGNYGYTF. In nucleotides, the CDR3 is TGTGCCACCAGTGATTCAGGGCCTGGGAACTATGGCTACACCTTC.

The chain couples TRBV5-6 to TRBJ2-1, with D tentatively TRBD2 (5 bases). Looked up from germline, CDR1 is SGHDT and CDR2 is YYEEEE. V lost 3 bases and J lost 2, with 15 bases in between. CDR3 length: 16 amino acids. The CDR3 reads CASSYLATRPYNEQFF. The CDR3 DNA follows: TGTGCCAGCAGCTACCTAGCTACCAGGCCCTACAATGAGCAGTTCTTC.

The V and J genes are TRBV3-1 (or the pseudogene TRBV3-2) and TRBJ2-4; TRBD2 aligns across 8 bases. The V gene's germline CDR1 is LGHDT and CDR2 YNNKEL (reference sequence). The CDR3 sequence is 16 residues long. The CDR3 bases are TGTGCGAAGCAGGCCCGGGAGGGGCTAGCCAAAAACATTCAGTACTTC. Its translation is CAKQAREGLAKNIQYF.

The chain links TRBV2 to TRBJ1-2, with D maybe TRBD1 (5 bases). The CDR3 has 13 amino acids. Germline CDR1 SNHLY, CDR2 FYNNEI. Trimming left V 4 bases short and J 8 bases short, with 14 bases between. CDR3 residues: CASSGSRVEGYTF. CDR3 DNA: TGTGCCAGCAGTGGATCCAGGGTAGAGGGCTACACCTTC.

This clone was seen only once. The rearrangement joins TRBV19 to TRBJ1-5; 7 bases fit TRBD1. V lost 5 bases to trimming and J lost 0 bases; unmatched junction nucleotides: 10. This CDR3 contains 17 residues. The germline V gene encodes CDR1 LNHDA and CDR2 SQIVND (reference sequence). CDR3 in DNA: TGTGCCAGTAGTCTAAGGAGGGGGCTGGATAGCAATCAGCCCCAGCATTTT. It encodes CASSLRRGLDSNQPQHF.

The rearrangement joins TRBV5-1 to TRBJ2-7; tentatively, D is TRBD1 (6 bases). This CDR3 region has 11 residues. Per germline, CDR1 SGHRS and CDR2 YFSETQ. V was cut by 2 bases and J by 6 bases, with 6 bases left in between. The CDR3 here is CASSLGGEQYF. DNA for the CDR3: TGCGCCAGCAGCTTAGGGGGCGAGCAGTACTTC.